Listed below are T cell receptor beta chains from one sample, sequenced in a study of T-cell memory formation after mild COVID-19. Via MiXCR, TCRdb re-called the 5' RACE reads, giving one row per CDR3 protein. Here the sample spans around 25,000 distinct CDR3 sequences, less than 8% being singletons. The source material was PBMCs or a T cell subset sorted from them (not recorded which). Source of these receptors: an adult woman who had mild COVID-19 (a few samples of this study predate the infection). Cell type and time point are not known. The CDR3 runs from the conserved cysteine through the conserved F or W. The D gene is left open where the match is weak. Clone size is given for some rows only: seen once, a few or many times, or a class if the clone is expanded.

D gene	V gene	J gene	clone size	CDR3 DNA	CDR3 protein
.	TRBV7-2	TRBJ2-3	many	TGTGCCAGCAGCTTAAGGGATACGCAGTATTTT	CASSLRDTQYF
.	TRBV6-2/TRBV6-3	TRBJ2-2	many	TGTGCCAGCAGCCCTACGGGATACGGGGAGCTGTTTTTT	CASSPTGYGELFF
TRBD2	TRBV5-1	TRBJ2-3	many	TGCGCCAGCAGCTTGGAGGCTAGCGGGGGGGCCGGTACGCAGTATTTT	CASSLEASGGAGTQYF
.	TRBV2	TRBJ2-3	many	TGTGCCAGCACGACCTTCACAGATACGCAGTATTTT	CASTTFTDTQYF
TRBD1	TRBV27	TRBJ2-5	few	TGTGCCAGCAGCCGGGACAGGGAGACCCAGTACTTC	CASSRDRETQYF
.	TRBV7-2	TRBJ2-5	.	TGTGCCAGCAGCCTCAAGCTGGAGACCCAGTACTTC	CASSLKLETQYF
.	TRBV15	TRBJ1-1	many	TGTGCCACCAGCAGGCGAGACGGGTTCTACACTGAAGCTTTCTTT	CATSRRDGFYTEAFF
TRBD2	TRBV9	TRBJ2-7	many	TGTGCCAGCAGCCGGGGGGGCTCCTACGAGCAGTACTTC	CASSRGGSYEQYF
TRBD2	TRBV7-9	TRBJ2-1	.	TGTGCCAGCACCATCTCGGGAGGCGACAATGAGCAGTTCTTC	CASTISGGDNEQFF
.	TRBV18	TRBJ2-7	.	TGTGCCAGCTCACCTTCGAAAGGAGAGCAGTACTTC	CASSPSKGEQYF
.	TRBV29-1	TRBJ1-1	.	TGCAGCGTTCGGGGCTTTGAAGCTTTCTTT	CSVRGFEAFF
TRBD1	TRBV20-1	TRBJ2-2	many	TGCAGTGCTAGAGTACGACAGGGTCAGGGAACCGGGGAGCTGTTTTTT	CSARVRQGQGTGELFF
.	TRBV5-5	TRBJ1-6	many	TGTGCCAGCAGCTTGGGGCAGGGAAATTCACCCCTCCACTTT	CASSLGQGNSPLHF
.	TRBV5-1	TRBJ1-2	few	TGCGCCAGCAGCTTGGTTCTAGGGCCGGAAGGCTACACCTTC	CASSLVLGPEGYTF
TRBD2	TRBV4-3	TRBJ2-1	many	TGCGCCAGCAGCCAAGACCTTACTAGCGGGAGTACCAATGAGCAGTTCTTC	CASSQDLTSGSTNEQFF